Reported below is one T cell receptor beta chain. The source of the sample is a study of patients and donors after allogeneic stem cell transplantation. Germline CDR1 and CDR2: MDHEN and SYDVKM. The germline V and J ends were trimmed by 4 bases and 1 base, with 5 bases remaining between them. This CDR3 is 13 amino acids long. Each CDR3 protein is one row after TCRdb ran MiXCR on the RT-PCR reads. Of more than 150,000 distinct CDR3 sequences in the sample, approximately 25% were seen once. The receptor was derived from a human donor who was either an allogeneic HSCT recipient or a stem cell or donor lymphocyte infusion donor (not recorded which). It is not recorded whose cells these are; they may come from a transplant donor. This sequence joins TRBV28 and TRBJ2-1, with no clear D. The specimen sequenced was blood, either unsorted or a sorted T cell fraction (not recorded which). The CDR3 loop is CASSYSSYNEQFF. CDR3 nucleotides: TGTGCCAGCAGTTACAGTTCCTACAATGAGCAGTTCTTC.